This TCR beta chain stems from a study of T cell changes during pregnancy in multiple sclerosis. Here immunoSEQ multiplex PCR was the method, and the copy in TCRdb shows in-frame clones only, minus some. The sample has about 59,000 clones; roughly 93% are singletons. Germline V gene sequence: CDR1 SGHRS, CDR2 YFSETQ. V lost 4 bases, J lost 3 bases, and 14 bases lay in between. The CDR3 length is 14 residues. Only one count was recorded for this clone. This receptor was identified in a female donor with multiple sclerosis, enrolled in a pregnancy study. The chain uses TRBV5-1 and TRBJ2-7; D remains unclear. The sequences come from CD8+ T cells from peripheral blood mononuclear cells, collected in the third trimester of pregnancy. CDR3 amino acids: CASSARPGYYEQYF. The CDR3 DNA is TGCGCCAGCAGCGCCCGACCCGGGTACTACGAGCAGTACTTC.